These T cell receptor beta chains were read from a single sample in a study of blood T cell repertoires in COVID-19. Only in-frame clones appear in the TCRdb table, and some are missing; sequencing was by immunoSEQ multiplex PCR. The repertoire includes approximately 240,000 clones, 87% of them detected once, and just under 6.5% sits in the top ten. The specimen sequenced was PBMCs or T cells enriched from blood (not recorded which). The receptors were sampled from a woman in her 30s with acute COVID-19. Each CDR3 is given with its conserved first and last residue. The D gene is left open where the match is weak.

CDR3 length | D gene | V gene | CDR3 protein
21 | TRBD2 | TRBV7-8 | CASSEGERLAGASRRGDTQYF
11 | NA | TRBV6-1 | CASSIGGEAFF
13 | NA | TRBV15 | CATSRDSSRGYTF
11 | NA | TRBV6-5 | CASSPDRRAFF
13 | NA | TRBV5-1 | CASSLALEYGYTF
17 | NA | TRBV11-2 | CASSPMFRPPSYNEQFF
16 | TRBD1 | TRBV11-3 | CASSLGDRVDTDTQYF
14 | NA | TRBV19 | CASSIGWSGNTIYF
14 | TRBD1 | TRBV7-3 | CASSEGQFNSPLHF
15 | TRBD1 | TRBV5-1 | CASSYSGTGGETQYF
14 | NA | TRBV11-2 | CASSTLAGDAEAFF
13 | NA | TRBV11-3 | CASSLAGVNEQFF
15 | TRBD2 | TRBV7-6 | CASSLVAGAYNEQFF
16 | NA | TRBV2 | CASRSITGFMNTEAFF
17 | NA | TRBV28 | CASSSLDQGSNTGELFF
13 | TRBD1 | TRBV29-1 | CSVVRDRAYEQYF
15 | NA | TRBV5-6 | CASSLVTGSGNTIYF
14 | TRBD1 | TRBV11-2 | CASSGQGAGTEAFF
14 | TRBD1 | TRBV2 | CASRDLDRGYEQYF
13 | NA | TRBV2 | CASNPQGIHEQYF
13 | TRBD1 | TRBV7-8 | CASADRGETEAFF
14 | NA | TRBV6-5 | CASSTSVSSYEQYF
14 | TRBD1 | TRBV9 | CASSVEGQGTEQYF
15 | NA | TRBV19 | CASSIQGQRNTEAFF
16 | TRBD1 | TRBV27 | CASRLTGGEVNYGYTF
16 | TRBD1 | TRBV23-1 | CASSQGPDRGKGGYTF
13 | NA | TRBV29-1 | CSVGNQRAEGYTF
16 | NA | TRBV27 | CASSWGVPSSGNTIYF
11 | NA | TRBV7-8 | CASSTSYEQYF
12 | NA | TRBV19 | CASSIATDTQYF
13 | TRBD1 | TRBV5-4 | CASSQDRVREQYF
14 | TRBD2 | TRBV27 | CASGTSGRANEQFF
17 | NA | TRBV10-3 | CAISESRGRGSGDTQYF
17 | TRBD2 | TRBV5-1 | CASSSNLGTSGLNEQFF
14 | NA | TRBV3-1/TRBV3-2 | CASSPQGNYYGYTF
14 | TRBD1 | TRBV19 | CASSRQGRTGELFF
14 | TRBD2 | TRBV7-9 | CASSTGLAVYEQYF
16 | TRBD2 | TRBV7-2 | CASSLVGTSGSYEQFF
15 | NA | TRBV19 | CASSMADSSTDTQYF
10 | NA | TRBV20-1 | CSELRDSAFF
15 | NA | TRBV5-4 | CASSFIRPQGSPLHF
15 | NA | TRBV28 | CASSPPRSWWSEQYF